The 16 T cell receptor beta chains below were found in one sample sequenced in a study of read filtering for tumor transcriptome and immune sequencing. Molecular barcoded adaptors covering alpha/delta and beta/gamma chains were used on approximately 400 ng RNA. One entry per CDR3 protein, called by TCRdb with MiXCR from the reads. The sample includes around 140,000 distinct CDR3 sequences, about 12% of them seen just once. Sequences were obtained from a population of CD138-negative cells sorted from bone marrow. Source of these receptors: a donor over 35 with multiple myeloma.

This clonotype showed up many times. The chain links TRBV5-5 to TRBJ2-5; 10 positions agree with TRBD1. V lost 4 bases to trimming and J lost 5 bases; unmatched junction nucleotides: 2. This CDR3 comprises 13 residues. Germline V gene lookup returns CDR1 SGHKS and CDR2 YYEKEE (reference sequence). As DNA, the CDR3 is TGTGCCAGCAGCCTGACAGGGGGCGAGACCCAGTACTTC. Its translation is CASSLTGGETQYF.

This clonotype came up many times. The chain couples TRBV24-1 to TRBJ2-3, with D hard to call. Per germline, CDR1 KGHDR and CDR2 SFDVKD. V shed 8 bases and J shed 6 bases, with 14 bases lying between them. This CDR3 has 13 amino acids. The CDR3 region is CATNPWGSDTQYF. Here the CDR3 DNA reads TGTGCCACCAACCCCTGGGGATCCGATACGCAGTATTTT.

This clonotype has ten or more counts. V is TRBV4-1 and J is TRBJ1-5; D is possibly TRBD1 (6 bases). CDR1 and CDR2 from the germline V gene are MGHRA and YSYEKL. The CDR3 extends over 16 amino acids. Trimming pared 1 base from V and 6 bases from J, leaving 16 bases between. CDR3 coding DNA: TGCGCCAGCAGCCAAGTAGCCCAGGGGATGGGTCAGCCCCAGCATTTT. Its translation is CASSQVAQGMGQPQHF.

The V call is TRBV5-1, the J call TRBJ2-2; D is perhaps TRBD1 or TRBD2 (5 bases each). The CDR3 consists of 15 residues. The V gene's germline CDR1 is SGHRS and CDR2 YFSETQ. Trimming shortened V by 1 base and J by 3 bases, and 10 bases separated the two germline ends. The CDR3 sequence is CASSLYRGDTGELFF. Written as DNA, the CDR3 is TGCGCCAGCAGCTTGTATAGAGGGGACACCGGGGAGCTGTTTTTT.

The rearrangement joins TRBV7-6 to TRBJ1-1; D is undetermined. Trimming removed 2 bases from V and 1 base from J, with 5 bases in between. This CDR3 contains 13 residues. Per germline, CDR1 SGHVS and CDR2 FNYEAQ. The CDR3 region is CASSLSSNTEAFF. The CDR3 region has the DNA TGTGCCAGCAGCTTATCTTCGAACACTGAAGCTTTCTTT.

This clonotype was counted at least ten times. This chain links TRBV29-1 with TRBJ2-7, with 8 bases identical to TRBD2. J gave up 2 bases and V 7 bases, and 7 bases lay outside the gene matches. The CDR3 is 13 amino acids. Germline V lookup: CDR1 SQVTM, CDR2 ANQGSEA. The CDR3 sequence: CSAVSGGAYEQYF. In DNA, the CDR3 is TGCAGCGCTGTCAGCGGGGGAGCCTACGAGCAGTACTTC.

At least ten counts were recorded for this clonotype. The V call is TRBV7-8, the J call TRBJ2-5; TRBD2 is a possible D gene (6 bases). V dropped 5 bases and J dropped 5 bases, with 15 bases sitting between them. Germline assignment: CDR1 SGHVS and CDR2 FQNEAQ. The CDR3 runs to 14 residues. CDR3 protein: CASSAVPAGETQYF. The CDR3 DNA reads as TGTGCCAGCAGCGCCGTCCCGGCGGGGGAGACCCAGTACTTC.

This clonotype showed up many times. This chain links TRBV19 with TRBJ2-1; D is unresolved. The CDR3 is made up of 13 amino acids. The germline V gene has CDR1 LNHDA and CDR2 SQIVND (reference sequence). Trimming removed 5 bases from V and 6 bases from J, with 11 bases in between. CDR3 protein: CASSDSFLNEQFF. CDR3 nucleotides: TGTGCCAGTAGTGACTCATTCCTCAATGAGCAGTTCTTC. Using reference TRBV19 and TRBJ2-1 for the parts outside the CDR3, the full variable domain is DGGITQSPKYLFRKEGQNVTLSCEQNLNHDAMYWYRQDPGQGLRLIYYSQIVNDFQKGDIAEGYSVSREKKESFPLTVTSAQKNPTAFYLCASSDSFLNEQFFGPGTRLTVL.

In its sample, this clonotype was seen many times. The rearrangement uses TRBV12-5 and TRBJ2-3; D not certain. Germline CDR1 reads LGHNT; CDR2 reads FRNRAP. CDR3 length: 12 residues. V was trimmed by 9 bases and J by 0 bases, leaving 7 bases between them. As DNA, the CDR3 is TGTGCTAGCACAGAGAGCACAGATACGCAGTATTTT. Its translation: CASTESTDTQYF. The entire variable domain, with the rest obtained from reference TRBV12-5 and TRBJ2-3, is as follows: DARVTQTPRHKVTEMGQEVTMRCQPILGHNTVFWYRQTMMQGLELLAYFRNRAPLDDSGMPKDRFSAEMPDATLATLKIQPSEPRDSAVYFCASTESTDTQYFGPGTRLTVL.

This clonotype was observed many times. The chain combines TRBV3-1 with TRBJ1-4, with 9 bases aligning to TRBD1. Germline CDR1 reads LGHDT; CDR2 reads YNNKEL (reference sequence). V trimming: 4 bases; J trimming: 8 bases; junction bases outside the gene matches: 11. This CDR3 contains 16 residues. CDR3 nucleotides: TGTGCCAGCAGCCCCCGAGACAGGGGGTTGGAGGAAAAACTGTTTTTT. Protein product: CASSPRDRGLEEKLFF.

This clonotype was seen a handful of times. CDR3 residues: CASRRGNLAGGPNDEQFF. CDR3 in DNA: TGTGCCAGCAGAAGGGGCAATCTAGCGGGAGGGCCTAACGATGAGCAGTTCTTC. The rearrangement links TRBV7-8 to TRBJ2-1; 12 bases are shared with TRBD2. CDR3 size: 18 residues. The germline V gene encodes CDR1 SGHVS and CDR2 FQNEAQ. Trimming at V came to 6 bases and at J to 8 bases, leaving 17 bases not matched to a gene.

This clonotype was seen a handful of times. A much more abundant neighbour one base away suggests this may be a read error. The J gene is TRBJ1-4, the V gene TRBV12-3 or TRBV12-4; 8 bases map to TRBD1. The CDR3 runs 14 residues. The CDR3 loop is CASSQGAANEKRFF. The CDR3 DNA is TGTGCCAGCAGCCAGGGGGCGGCTAATGAAAAACGGTTTTTT.

This clonotype came up many times. The chain recombines TRBV30 with TRBJ2-4; 8 bases align to TRBD1. Per the germline V gene, CDR1 is GTSNPN and CDR2 is SVGIG (reference sequence). CDR3 length: 14 amino acids. V dropped 2 bases and J dropped 8; count of bases not matched to a gene: 8. The DNA for the CDR3 is TGTGCCTGGAGTCACGGACAGGGCCGTGACATTCAGTACTTC. Translation gives CAWSHGQGRDIQYF. Full variable domain (rest looked up from reference TRBV30 and TRBJ2-4): SQTIHQWPATLVQPVGSPLSLECTVEGTSNPNLYWYRQAAGRGLQLLFYSVGIGQISSEVPQNLSASRPQDRQFILSSKKLLLSDSGFYLCAWSHGQGRDIQYFGAGTRLSVL.

This clonotype showed up just a few times. A much larger clone is a single base away; this may be a read error. V gene TRBV21-1 combines with J gene TRBJ2-1; the table's TRBD1 call for D was not verified on the DNA. TRBV21-1 represents a pseudogene. There are 17 residues in the CDR3. Written as DNA, the CDR3 is TGTGCCAGCAGCAAAGCTTTCGGGAAGAGCTCCTACAATGGGCAGTTCTTC. The encoded protein is CASSKAFGKSSYNGQFF.

Ten or more counts support this clonotype. This rearrangement joins TRBV29-1 to TRBJ2-7, with 13 nucleotides matching TRBD2. The trim removed 6 bases at V and 7 bases at J, leaving 9 bases unmatched. The CDR3 is made up of 14 amino acids. Germline assignment: CDR1 SQVTM and CDR2 ANQGSEA. Here the CDR3 reads CSVLGTSGAEEQYF. The CDR3, as DNA: TGCAGCGTCTTGGGGACTAGCGGGGCTGAGGAGCAGTACTTC.

This clonotype was observed many times. The V call is TRBV29-1, the J call TRBJ2-1; D unclear. Germline V gene data show CDR1 as SQVTM and CDR2 as ANQGSEA. V dropped 3 bases and J dropped 16 bases, with 7 bases sitting between them. The CDR3 extends over 8 amino acids. CDR3 amino acids: CSVDQVFF. The CDR3 nucleotides are TGCAGCGTTGATCAAGTTTTCTTC.